These T cell receptor beta chains were read from a single sample in a study of T cells in Graves' hyperthyroidism and ophthalmopathy. TCRdb reprocessed the multiplex PCR reads with MiXCR, giving one entry per CDR3 protein. The table has roughly 700,000 distinct CDR3 sequences, approximately 15% seen once. The sequencing input was blood. The receptors derive from a man between 50 and 59 years old with Graves' hyperthyroidism. Each CDR3 is given with its conserved first and last residue. A D gene is named only where the DNA matches it firmly. Size is stated for part of the rows, as once, few or many counts, or as a class when the clone is expanded.

TRBD2 | TRBJ2-1 | TRBV3-1 | NA | TGTGCCAGCAGCCTAAGAGCGGGGTCGCCCTACAATGAGCAGTTCTTC | CASSLRAGSPYNEQFF
TRBD2 | TRBJ2-3 | TRBV7-3 | few | TGTGCCAGCAGCCAAACTAGCGGGAGTATTGCAGATACGCAGTATTTT | CASSQTSGSIADTQYF
TRBD1 | TRBJ2-1 | TRBV7-8 | NA | TGTGCCAGCAGCCTAACCGGGACAGTAGGGGACAATGAGCAGTTCTTC | CASSLTGTVGDNEQFF
NA | TRBJ2-7 | TRBV2 | few | TGTGCCAGCAGATTCTCCGCGACAGAGCGCTACGAGCAGTACTTC | CASRFSATERYEQYF
TRBD1 | TRBJ1-2 | TRBV20-1 | NA | TGCAGTGCACCAAGGACAGGAGAAGGATATGGCTACACCTTC | CSAPRTGEGYGYTF
NA | TRBJ2-1 | TRBV7-9 | few | TGTGCCAGCAGCCAGTACAAGGGTTCCTACAATGAGCAGTTCTTC | CASSQYKGSYNEQFF
TRBD2 | TRBJ2-1 | TRBV20-1 | NA | TGCAGTGCTAGATTCTCTAGCGGGGGAAGCTCCTACAATGAGCAGTTCTTC | CSARFSSGGSSYNEQFF
NA | TRBJ1-1 | TRBV13 | few | TGTGCCTCCTTTTTTTCGCCATTGGGGCAGCCGAACACTGAAGCTTTCTTT | CASFFSPLGQPNTEAFF
NA | TRBJ2-1 | TRBV6-2/TRBV6-3 | few | TGTGCCAGCAGTCCCACCGGGGCAGGGATCCGCCAGGAGCAGTTCTTC | CASSPTGAGIRQEQFF
NA | TRBJ2-5 | TRBV27 | many | TGTGCCAGCAGTCTGATCGGAATACAAGAGACCCAGTACTTC | CASSLIGIQETQYF
TRBD1 | TRBJ1-1 | TRBV5-1 | NA | TGCGCCAGCAGCGGCCGGACAGGGGACACTGAAGCTTTCTTT | CASSGRTGDTEAFF
NA | TRBJ1-5 | TRBV20-1 | few | TGCAGTGCTAGAGTGGGATTCAATCAGCCCCAGCATTTT | CSARVGFNQPQHF
NA | TRBJ2-3 | TRBV7-9 | NA | TGTGCCAGCACCCTCCCTGGGCAGGAGAGCACAGATACGCAGTATTTT | CASTLPGQESTDTQYF
TRBD2 | TRBJ2-3 | TRBV6-1 | many | TGTGCCAGCAGTTCAAAGCGGGGCGGACTCACAGATACGCAGTATTTT | CASSSKRGGLTDTQYF
NA | TRBJ1-1 | TRBV12-3/TRBV12-4 | few | TGTGCCAGCAGTCCCCAGGGTGGGTTGCTGAACACTGAAGCTTTCTTT | CASSPQGGLLNTEAFF
NA | TRBJ1-1 | TRBV3-1 | many | TGTGCCAGCAGCCAATGGGGTAGGGGACGGAACACTGAAGCTTTCTTT | CASSQWGRGRNTEAFF
TRBD2 | TRBJ2-5 | TRBV11-2 | many | TGTGCCAGCAGCCCCGGGACTAGCTTCGAGACCCAGTACTTC | CASSPGTSFETQYF
NA | TRBJ2-3 | TRBV7-2 | many | TGTGCCAGCAGCATGACTCGCACAGATACGCAGTATTTT | CASSMTRTDTQYF
NA | TRBJ2-1 | TRBV6-2/TRBV6-3 | NA | TGTGCCGCCGGCGGCCGGGGCAGCCATCTGGGTGAGCAGTTCTTC | CAAGGRGSHLGEQFF
NA | TRBJ2-7 | TRBV28 | many | TGTGCCAGCAGTTTATCGGGACACACCTACGAGCAGTACTTC | CASSLSGHTYEQYF
NA | TRBJ2-1 | TRBV28 | many | TGTGCCAGCAGTCCTCCGGACCGTTCCTACAATGAGCAGTTCTTC | CASSPPDRSYNEQFF
NA | TRBJ2-6 | TRBV5-1 | few | TGCGCCAGCAGCAGTACCCCAAGCTCTGGGGCCAACGTCCGGACTTTC | CASSSTPSSGANVRTF
NA | TRBJ2-1 | TRBV18 | few | TGTGCCAGCTCACCACAAAAAGGGTCCAACTACAATGAGCAGTTCTTC | CASSPQKGSNYNEQFF
TRBD1 | TRBJ2-7 | TRBV28 | NA | TGTGCCAGCAGCAACGCCCAGGACAGGGGACACGAGCAGTACTTC | CASSNAQDRGHEQYF
NA | TRBJ2-2 | TRBV28 | many | TGTGCCAGCAGTTTACTATACAGGGACACCGGGGAGCTGTTTTTT | CASSLLYRDTGELFF
NA | TRBJ1-2 | TRBV6-5 | few | TGTGCCAGCAGTTACACCCTGCTCGGCAGGGGATCTAACTATGGCTACACCTTC | CASSYTLLGRGSNYGYTF
TRBD1 | TRBJ2-1 | TRBV10-3 | NA | TGTGCCATCAGTGACGGGGACAGGCGAATCAATGAGCAGTTCTTC | CAISDGDRRINEQFF
TRBD2 | TRBJ2-1 | TRBV28 | many | TGTGCCAGCTCGTCGACTAGCGGGGCCTACAATGAGCAGTTCTTC | CASSSTSGAYNEQFF
TRBD2 | TRBJ2-3 | TRBV7-6 | many | TGTGCCAGCAGCCACCGACTAGCGGGAGATGATACGCAGTATTTT | CASSHRLAGDDTQYF
NA | TRBJ1-2 | TRBV7-9 | NA | TGTGCCAGCAGCTTAGCGGAGGGGAGCTATGGCTACACCTTC | CASSLAEGSYGYTF
NA | TRBJ2-5 | TRBV7-9 | many | TGTGCCAGCAGCTTCGGGGAACCAGACCAGTACTTC | CASSFGEPDQYF
TRBD1 | TRBJ2-5 | TRBV6-1 | many | TGTGCCAGCAGTTTAGGACAGGGGAATAGGGAGACCCAGTACTTC | CASSLGQGNRETQYF
NA | TRBJ1-1 | TRBV5-1 | NA | TGCGCCAGCAGCGAATCGAGCATGAACACTGAAGCTTTCTTT | CASSESSMNTEAFF
TRBD1 | TRBJ2-1 | TRBV19 | NA | TGTGCCAGTAGTATAGCCCAGGGGGCCTACAATGAGCAGTTCTTC | CASSIAQGAYNEQFF
NA | TRBJ1-3 | TRBV28 | NA | TGTGCCAGCAAGGTAGGGGGGGCCCGAGCGGCCATATATTTT | CASKVGGARAAIYF
NA | TRBJ1-5 | TRBV20-1 | NA | TGCAGTGCTAGCCCCTGGGGGCAGGATAGCAATCAGCCCCAGCATTTT | CSASPWGQDSNQPQHF
NA | TRBJ2-7 | TRBV3-1 | NA | TGTGCCAGCAGCCACACAAACCCATCTCCCTCCTACGAGCAGTACTTC | CASSHTNPSPSYEQYF
NA | TRBJ1-6 | TRBV19 | many | TGTGCCAGTAGTGGTGGCAGCCGGAATTCACCCCTCCACTTT | CASSGGSRNSPLHF
NA | TRBJ1-6 | TRBV18 | few | TGTGCCAGCTCTCCGAGCGCCGGGGCACTGGGGAATTCACCCCTCCACTTT | CASSPSAGALGNSPLHF